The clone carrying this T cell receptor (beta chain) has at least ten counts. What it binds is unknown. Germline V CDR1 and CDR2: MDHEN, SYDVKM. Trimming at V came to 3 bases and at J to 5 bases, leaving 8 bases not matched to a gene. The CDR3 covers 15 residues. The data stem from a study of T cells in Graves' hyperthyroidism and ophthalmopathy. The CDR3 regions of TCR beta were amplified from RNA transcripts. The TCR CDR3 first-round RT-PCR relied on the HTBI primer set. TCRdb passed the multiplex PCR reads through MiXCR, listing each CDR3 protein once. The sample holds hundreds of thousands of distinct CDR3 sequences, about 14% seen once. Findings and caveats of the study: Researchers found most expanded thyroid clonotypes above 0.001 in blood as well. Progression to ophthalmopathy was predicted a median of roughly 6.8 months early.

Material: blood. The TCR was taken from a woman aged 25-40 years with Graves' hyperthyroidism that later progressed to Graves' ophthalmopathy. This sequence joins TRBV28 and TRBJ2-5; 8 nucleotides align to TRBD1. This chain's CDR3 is CASSFLTGDVETQYF. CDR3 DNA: TGTGCCAGCAGTTTTTTGACAGGGGACGTGGAGACCCAGTACTTC.